This T cell receptor beta chain came from a study of human versus mouse CDR3 diversity and MHC coevolution. Study as a whole: The immunoSEQ assay reportedly detects one in 200,000 T cells. Overall study findings and caveats: Among all groups, most of the three human donors showed least clonal inequality. On average, humans showed more CDR3 deletions and insertions than mice.

The method was immunoSEQ multiplex PCR; TCRdb's version includes in-frame clones alone and lacks a portion of them. The table lists about 60,000 clones, approximately 94% of them singletons. To note about this clone: Its antigen is as yet unknown.

Cells were CD45RO-negative CD62L-positive naive CD4 T cells sorted from PBMCs. This CDR3 has 12 residues. Germline V lookup: CDR1 SQVTM, CDR2 ANQGSEA. With 7 bases removed from V and 7 bases from J, the gap between germline ends came to 11 bases. V gene TRBV29-1 combines with J gene TRBJ1-6, with a tentative D call TRBD1 (5 bases). The sequencing sample was made of naive CD4+ T cells from blood. Subset noted: CD45RO-negative CD62L-positive naive CD4 T cells. The sequence was obtained from a person aged 55 to 75 in good health. The CDR3: CSAGHPNSPLHF. The CDR3 nucleotides read TGCAGCGCCGGACACCCGAATTCACCCCTCCACTTT.